The 7 T cell receptor beta chains below all came from one sample that was sequenced in a study of cytomegalovirus exposure and HLA in healthy donors. Generated by immunoSEQ multiplex PCR, the TCRdb table keeps only in-frame clones and is missing some. Of 130,000 or so clones detected, nearly 90% appear once; the ten largest clones hold around 3.5%. The specimen sequenced was PBMCs. Receptors originate from a young man in good health and CMV-seronegative.

The chain joins TRBV7-2 to TRBJ2-7; TRBD1 matches 9 bases. The CDR3 runs to 15 residues. The V gene's germline CDR1 is SGHTA and CDR2 FQGNSA. The ends lost 7 bases at V and 6 bases at J; junction bases unmatched: 13. CDR3: CASILGTGTSGEQYF. The CDR3 coding sequence is TGTGCCAGCATCCTAGGGACAGGGACATCAGGCGAGCAGTACTTC.

The CDR3 coding sequence is TGTGCCAGCAGTTTACAAGCGGGGGGAAGGAATACGCAGTATTTT. As protein: CASSLQAGGRNTQYF. The chain couples TRBV28 to TRBJ2-3, with 9 positions matching TRBD2. This CDR3 comprises 15 residues. Germline CDR1 reads MDHEN; CDR2 reads SYDVKM. J gave up 7 bases and V 2 bases, and 7 bases lay outside the gene matches. Full variable domain (missing parts from reference TRBV28 and TRBJ2-3): DVKVTQSSRYLVKRTGEKVFLECVQDMDHENMFWYRQDPGLGLRLIYFSYDVKMKEKGDIPEGYSVSREKKERFSLILESASTNQTSMYLCASSLQAGGRNTQYFGPGTRLTVL.

The gene calls are TRBV4-2 and TRBJ2-1, with D tentatively TRBD2 (7 bases). The CDR3 sequence is 16 residues long. Trimming removed 0 bases from V and 3 bases from J, with 12 bases in between. The germline V gene has CDR1 LGHNA and CDR2 YNFKEQ. In nucleotides, the CDR3 is TGTGCCAGCAGCCAAGAGGGCGGGGGCGTCTACAATGAGCAGTTCTTC. The encoded protein is CASSQEGGGVYNEQFF.

This chain links TRBV10-2 with TRBJ2-3; 9 bases map to TRBD2. With 2 bases clipped from V and 0 bases from J, the junction kept 9 bases outside the gene matches. The germline gives CDR1 WSHSY, CDR2 SAAADI. This CDR3 spans 18 amino acids. The CDR3 region is CASSEGLAGFASTDTQYF. DNA for the CDR3: TGCGCCAGCAGTGAGGGGCTAGCGGGGTTTGCTAGCACAGATACGCAGTATTTT.

This chain links TRBV5-1 with TRBJ2-3; TRBD2 agrees at 7 bases. There are 14 residues in the CDR3. Germline V gene lookup returns CDR1 SGHRS and CDR2 YFSETQ. V dropped 2 bases and J dropped 8; count of bases not matched to a gene: 8. CDR3 protein: CASSFATSVSTQYF. The DNA for the CDR3 is TGCGCCAGCAGCTTTGCCACTAGCGTCAGTACGCAGTATTTT.

V and J are TRBV19 and TRBJ1-1; the match to TRBD1 covers 8 bases. This CDR3 is built from 15 residues. The J segment lost 0 bases and the V segment lost 5 bases, leaving 5 bases of the junction unmatched. The V gene's germline CDR1 is LNHDA and CDR2 SQIVND (reference sequence). The CDR3 loop is CASSPRTGLNTEAFF. The CDR3 region has the DNA TGTGCCAGTAGTCCACGGACAGGGCTGAACACTGAAGCTTTCTTT.

This clone was observed a few times. The chain employs TRBV6-6 and TRBJ1-2; tentative D call: TRBD1 (5 bases). The germline V gene has CDR1 MNHNY and CDR2 SVGAGI (reference sequence). The V and J ends lost 5 bases and 2 bases respectively, with 12 bases between them. The CDR3 consists of 14 residues. In DNA form, the CDR3 reads TGTGCCAGCAGTGGACGGACACAGAACTATGGCTACACCTTC. Translating it yields CASSGRTQNYGYTF.